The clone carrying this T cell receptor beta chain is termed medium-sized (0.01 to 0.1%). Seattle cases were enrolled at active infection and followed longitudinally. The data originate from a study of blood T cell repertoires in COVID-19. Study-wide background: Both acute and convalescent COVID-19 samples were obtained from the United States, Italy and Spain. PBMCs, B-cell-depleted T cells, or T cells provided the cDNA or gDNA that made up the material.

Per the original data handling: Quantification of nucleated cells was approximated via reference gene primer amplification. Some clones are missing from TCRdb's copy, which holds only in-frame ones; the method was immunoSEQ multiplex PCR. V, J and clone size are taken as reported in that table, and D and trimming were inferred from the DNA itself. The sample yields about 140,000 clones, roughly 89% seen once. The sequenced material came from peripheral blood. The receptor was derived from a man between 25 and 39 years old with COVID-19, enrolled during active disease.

CDR3 residues: CASSWVESNQPQHF. Written as DNA, the CDR3 is TGTGCCAGCAGTTGGGTGGAGAGCAATCAGCCCCAGCATTTT. This chain links TRBV6-2 or TRBV6-3 with TRBJ1-5; D is unresolved. This CDR3 has 14 residues. Trimming removed 4 bases from V and 1 base from J, with 8 bases in between. Germline V gene lookup returns CDR1 MNHEY and CDR2 SVGEGT.